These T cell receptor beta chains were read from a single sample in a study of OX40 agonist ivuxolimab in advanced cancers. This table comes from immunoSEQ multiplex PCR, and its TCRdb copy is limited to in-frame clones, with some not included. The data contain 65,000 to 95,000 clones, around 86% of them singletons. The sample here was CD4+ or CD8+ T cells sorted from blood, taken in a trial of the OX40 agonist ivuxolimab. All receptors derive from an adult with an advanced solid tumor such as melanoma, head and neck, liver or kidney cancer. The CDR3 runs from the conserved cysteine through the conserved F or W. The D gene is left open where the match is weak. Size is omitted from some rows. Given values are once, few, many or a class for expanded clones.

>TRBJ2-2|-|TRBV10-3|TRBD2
CAISEPTSGRDTGELFF
TGTGCCATCAGTGAGCCGACTAGCGGGAGGGACACCGGGGAGCTGTTTTTT
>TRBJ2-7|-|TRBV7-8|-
CASSLDHVSYEQYF
TGTGCCAGCAGCTTAGATCATGTCTCCTACGAGCAGTACTTC
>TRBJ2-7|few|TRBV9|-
CASSVVAGPSGEQYF
TGTGCCAGCAGCGTAGTTGCGGGTCCGTCTGGGGAGCAGTACTTC
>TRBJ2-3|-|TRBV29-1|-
CSEGKISTDTQYF
TGCAGTGAAGGGAAGATTAGCACAGATACGCAGTATTTT
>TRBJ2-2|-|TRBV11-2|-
CASSSRPTGELFF
TGTGCCAGCAGCTCTAGACCCACCGGGGAGCTGTTTTTT
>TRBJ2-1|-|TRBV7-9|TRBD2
CASSARLAGGYNEQFF
TGTGCCAGCAGCGCCCGACTAGCGGGAGGCTACAATGAGCAGTTCTTC
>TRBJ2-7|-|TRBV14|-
CASSQWVSPYEQYF
TGTGCCAGCAGCCAATGGGTCAGCCCCTACGAGCAGTACTTC
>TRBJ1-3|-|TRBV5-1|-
CASSLATGSGNTIYF
TGCGCCAGCAGCTTGGCCACAGGGAGCGGAAACACCATATATTTT
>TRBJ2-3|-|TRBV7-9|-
CASSPTGFGTDTQYF
TGTGCCAGCAGCCCAACAGGGTTCGGCACAGATACGCAGTATTTT
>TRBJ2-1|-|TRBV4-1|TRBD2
CASSQDLAGERNEQFF
TGCGCCAGCAGCCAAGACCTAGCGGGAGAGCGTAATGAGCAGTTCTTC
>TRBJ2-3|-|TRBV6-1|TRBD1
CASSEFGDREADTQYF
TGTGCCAGCAGTGAATTTGGGGACAGGGAGGCAGATACGCAGTATTTT
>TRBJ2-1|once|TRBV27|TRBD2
CASSAPGLAVPEQFF
TGTGCCAGCAGCGCTCCGGGACTAGCGGTCCCAGAGCAGTTCTTC
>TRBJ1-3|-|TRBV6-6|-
CASSPDGSGNTIYF
TGTGCCAGCAGTCCGGACGGCTCTGGAAACACCATATATTTT
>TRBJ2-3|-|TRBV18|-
CASSPFGQGIDTQYF
TGTGCCAGCTCACCCTTTGGGCAGGGAATAGATACGCAGTATTTT
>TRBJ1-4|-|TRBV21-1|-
CASSTSDNEKLFF
TGTGCCAGCAGCACCAGCGATAATGAAAAACTGTTTTTT
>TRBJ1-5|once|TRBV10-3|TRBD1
CAISESDRGNQPQHF
TGTGCCATCAGTGAGTCGGACAGGGGTAATCAGCCCCAGCATTTT
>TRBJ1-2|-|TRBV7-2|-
CASSLALTASRYGYTF
TGTGCCAGCAGCTTAGCGCTAACGGCCAGTCGCTATGGCTACACCTTC
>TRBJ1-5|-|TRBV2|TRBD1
CASSPTGGLQPQHF
TGTGCCAGCAGTCCGACAGGGGGATTACAGCCCCAGCATTTT
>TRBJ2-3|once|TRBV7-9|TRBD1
CASSLDGTGF
TGTGCCAGCAGCTTAGATGGGACAGGTTTT
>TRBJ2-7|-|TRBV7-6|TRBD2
CASSLGAGTSKYEQYF
TGTGCCAGCAGCCTAGGGGCCGGGACTAGCAAATACGAGCAGTACTTC
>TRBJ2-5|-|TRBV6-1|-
CASSDLSPQETQYF
TGTGCCAGCAGTGATTTGTCTCCCCAAGAGACCCAGTACTTC
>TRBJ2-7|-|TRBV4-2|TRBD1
CASSQGLGQGIGYEQYF
TGTGCCAGCAGCCAAGGACTGGGACAGGGAATCGGCTACGAGCAGTACTTC
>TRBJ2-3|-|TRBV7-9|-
CASSSRDFTDTQYF
TGTGCCAGCAGCTCCCGGGACTTCACAGATACGCAGTATTTT
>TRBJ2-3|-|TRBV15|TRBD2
CATSNGGAGTDTQYF
TGTGCCACCAGCAACGGGGGGGCCGGCACAGATACGCAGTATTTT
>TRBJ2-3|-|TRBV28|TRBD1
CASATGTDTQYF
TGTGCCAGCGCGACAGGGACAGATACGCAGTATTTT
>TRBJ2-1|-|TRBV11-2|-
CASSSRAGQGYNEQFF
TGTGCCAGCAGCTCCCGGGCGGGTCAGGGATACAATGAGCAGTTCTTC
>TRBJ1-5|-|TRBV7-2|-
CASSLEHANQPQHF
TGTGCCAGCAGCTTAGAACACGCGAATCAGCCCCAGCATTTT
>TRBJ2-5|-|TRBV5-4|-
CASSLHQETQYF
TGTGCCAGCAGCCTCCACCAAGAGACCCAGTACTTC
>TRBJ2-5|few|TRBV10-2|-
CASSESKQTGRETQYF
TGCGCCAGCAGTGAGTCGAAACAGACAGGGAGGGAGACCCAGTACTTC
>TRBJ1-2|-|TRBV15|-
CATSRDGAANYGYTF
TGTGCCACCAGCAGAGATGGGGCAGCTAACTATGGCTACACCTTC
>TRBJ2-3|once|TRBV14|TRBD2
CASRTSGGTDTQYF
TGTGCCAGCAGGACTAGCGGGGGCACAGATACGCAGTATTTT
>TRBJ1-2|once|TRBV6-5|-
CASKGRGTHYGYTF
TGTGCCAGCAAAGGGCGGGGAACGCACTATGGCTACACCTTC
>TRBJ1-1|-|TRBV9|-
CASSATGNTEAFF
TGTGCCAGCAGCGCTACAGGGAACACTGAAGCTTTCTTT
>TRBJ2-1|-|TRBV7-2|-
CASSVEYSNNEQFF
TGTGCCAGCAGCGTAGAGTACTCGAACAATGAGCAGTTCTTC
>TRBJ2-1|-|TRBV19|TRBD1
CASSRQGDEQFF
TGTGCCAGTAGTAGACAGGGGGATGAGCAGTTCTTC
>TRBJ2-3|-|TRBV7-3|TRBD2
CASSRTSGRTDTQYF
TGTGCCAGCAGCCGCACTAGCGGGAGGACAGATACGCAGTATTTT
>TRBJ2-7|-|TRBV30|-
CAWSARQRRYHEQYF
TGTGCCTGGAGTGCGAGGCAGAGAAGGTATCACGAGCAGTACTTC
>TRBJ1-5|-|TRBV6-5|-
CASGPRGNQPQHF
TGTGCCAGCGGACCAAGGGGCAATCAGCCCCAGCATTTT
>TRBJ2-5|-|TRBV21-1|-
CASSKALGVGETQYF
TGTGCCAGCAGCAAAGCGTTAGGGGTTGGGGAGACCCAGTACTTC
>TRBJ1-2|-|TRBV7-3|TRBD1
CASSPYLGGGYTF
TGTGCCAGCAGCCCTTACCTAGGGGGCGGCTACACCTTC
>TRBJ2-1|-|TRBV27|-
CASSFKGLGWSNEQFF
TGTGCCAGCAGTTTCAAGGGGTTAGGGTGGAGCAATGAGCAGTTCTTC
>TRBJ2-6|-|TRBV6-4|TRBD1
CASSPGTGASGANVLTF
TGTGCCAGCAGTCCCGGGACAGGGGCCTCTGGGGCCAACGTCCTGACTTTC
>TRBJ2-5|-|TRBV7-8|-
CASSFQGPEETQYF
TGTGCCAGCAGTTTTCAGGGTCCCGAAGAGACCCAGTACTTC
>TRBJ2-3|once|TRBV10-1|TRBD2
CASSESAGLTTDTQYF
TGCGCCAGCAGTGAGTCGGCGGGACTAACTACAGATACGCAGTATTTT
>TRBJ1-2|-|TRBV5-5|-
CASSFDGTPVRYGYTF
TGTGCCAGCAGCTTCGACGGGACCCCTGTCCGATATGGCTACACCTTC
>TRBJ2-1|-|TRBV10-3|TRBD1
CAISEDRGSYNEQFF
TGTGCCATCAGTGAGGACAGGGGCTCCTACAATGAGCAGTTCTTC
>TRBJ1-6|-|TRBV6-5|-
CASSRGGQGDSPLHF
TGTGCCAGCAGTAGGGGGGGGCAGGGAGATTCACCCCTCCACTTT
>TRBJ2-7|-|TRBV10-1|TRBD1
CASRMTGGRGSYEQYF
TGCGCCAGCCGAATGACAGGGGGTAGGGGCTCCTACGAGCAGTACTTC
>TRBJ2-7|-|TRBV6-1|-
CASSSRRFGSHEQYF
TGTGCCAGCAGCTCCCGGCGGTTCGGGTCCCACGAGCAGTACTTC
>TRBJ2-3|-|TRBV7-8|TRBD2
CASSLDQMSGRAQDTQYF
TGTGCCAGCAGCTTAGACCAGATGAGCGGGAGGGCCCAAGATACGCAGTATTTT
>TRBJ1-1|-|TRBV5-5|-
CASSLTSRGEAFF
TGTGCCAGCAGCTTGACTTCCCGGGGGGAGGCTTTCTTT
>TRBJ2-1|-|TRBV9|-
CASSVATPFYNEQFF
TGTGCCAGCAGCGTAGCTACCCCTTTCTACAATGAGCAGTTCTTC
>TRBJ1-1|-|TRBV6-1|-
CASSEAQGDTEAFF
TGTGCCAGCAGTGAAGCGCAAGGAGACACTGAAGCTTTCTTT
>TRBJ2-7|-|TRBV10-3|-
CAISDSYSGTGEQYF
TGTGCCATCAGTGATTCTTACTCGGGAACAGGCGAGCAGTACTTC
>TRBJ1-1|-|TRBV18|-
CASSLLGAEAFF
TGTGCCAGCTCACTACTGGGGGCTGAAGCTTTCTTT